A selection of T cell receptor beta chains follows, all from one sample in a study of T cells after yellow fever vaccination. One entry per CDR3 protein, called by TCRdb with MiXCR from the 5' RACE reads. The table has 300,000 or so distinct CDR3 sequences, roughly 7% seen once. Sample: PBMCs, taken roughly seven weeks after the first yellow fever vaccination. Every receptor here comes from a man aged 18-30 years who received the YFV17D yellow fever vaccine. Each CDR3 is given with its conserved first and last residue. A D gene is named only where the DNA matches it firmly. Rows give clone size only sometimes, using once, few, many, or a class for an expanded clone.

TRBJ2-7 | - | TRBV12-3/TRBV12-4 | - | TGTGCCAGCAGTATTTGTACGCCCTACGAGCAGTACTTC | CASSICTPYEQYF
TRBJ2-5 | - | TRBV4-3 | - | TGCGCCAGCAGCCAAGATTGGCAGGGCTCCCAAGAGACCCAGTACTTC | CASSQDWQGSQETQYF
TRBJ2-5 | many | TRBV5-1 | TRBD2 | TGCGCCAGCAGCCTCGGGACTAGCGGGGGGGCCGGGACCCAGTACTTC | CASSLGTSGGAGTQYF
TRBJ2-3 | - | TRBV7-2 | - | TGTGCCAGCAGCTTAAAGAACACAGATACGCAGTATTTT | CASSLKNTDTQYF
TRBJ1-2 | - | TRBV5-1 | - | TGCGCCAGCAGCTTGGATGGGGGCACGCCCAACTATGGCTACACCTTC | CASSLDGGTPNYGYTF
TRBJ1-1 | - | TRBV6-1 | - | TGTGCCAGCATGAGAGACAGTGGGATGATGAACACTGAAGCTTTCTTT | CASMRDSGMMNTEAFF
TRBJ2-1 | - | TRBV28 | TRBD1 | TGTGCCAGCAGTCTCGGACAGGGACAGGGGGCTGTTGTCTTC | CASSLGQGQGAVVF
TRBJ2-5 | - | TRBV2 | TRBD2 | TGTGCCAGCAGTGACGGGGGAGGGGAGACCCAGTACTTC | CASSDGGGETQYF
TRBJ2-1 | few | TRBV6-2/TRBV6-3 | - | TGTGCCAGCAGTTACTCCGGACCTTACAATGAGCAGTTCTTC | CASSYSGPYNEQFF
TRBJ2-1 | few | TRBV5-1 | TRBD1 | TGCGCCAGCAGCTTCGGGGACAGGGGTTGGGATGAGCAGTTCTTC | CASSFGDRGWDEQFF
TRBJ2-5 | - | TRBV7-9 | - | TGTGCCAGCAGCCTAGGAGTTACGGCCGCAGAGACCCAGTACTTC | CASSLGVTAAETQYF
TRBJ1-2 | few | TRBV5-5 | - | TGTGCCAGCAGCTTGGGGGGTCGGCCCTATGGCTACACCTTC | CASSLGGRPYGYTF
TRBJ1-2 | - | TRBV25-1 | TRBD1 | TGTGCCAGCAGTGACCAAGGAGACAGGGGCTATGGCTACACCTTC | CASSDQGDRGYGYTF
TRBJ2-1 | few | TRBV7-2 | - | TGTGCCAGCAGCCCACCGGGCTCGGCGGCTGTCAATGAGCAGTTCTTC | CASSPPGSAAVNEQFF
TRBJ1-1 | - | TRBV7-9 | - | TGTGCCAGCAGCCGGGGGGCGAACACTGAAGCTTTCTTT | CASSRGANTEAFF
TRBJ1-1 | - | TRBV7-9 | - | TGTGCCAGCAGCTTAGGCCCCCTCGAAGCTTTCTTT | CASSLGPLEAFF
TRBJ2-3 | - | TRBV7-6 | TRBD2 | TGTGCCAGCAGCTTACTGACTAGCGGGGTCTCTAGCACAGATACGCAGTATTTT | CASSLLTSGVSSTDTQYF
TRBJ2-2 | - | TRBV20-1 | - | TGCAGTGCTAGAGCCTGGACATCGAACACCGGGGAGCTGTTTTTT | CSARAWTSNTGELFF
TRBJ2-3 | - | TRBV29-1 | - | TGCAGCGTTGGGCCTTCCCGAGGGGGAGATACGCAGTATTTT | CSVGPSRGGDTQYF
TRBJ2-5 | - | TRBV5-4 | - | TGTGCCAGCAGCGGCCTGCCCCAAGAGACCCAGTACTTC | CASSGLPQETQYF
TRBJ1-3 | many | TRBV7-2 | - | TGTGCCAGCAGCTTAGGGGGGGGTGCCCTTGGAAACACCATATATTTT | CASSLGGGALGNTIYF
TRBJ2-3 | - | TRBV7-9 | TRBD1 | TGTGCCAGCAGCAGCATGGGGACAGGCCATCCTACAGATACGCAGTATTTT | CASSSMGTGHPTDTQYF
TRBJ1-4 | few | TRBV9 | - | TGTGCCAGCAGCCCAGGGACAAGTCTGTTTTTT | CASSPGTSLFF
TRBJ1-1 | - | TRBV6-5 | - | TGTGCCAGCACCACCGACACTGAAGCTTTCTTT | CASTTDTEAFF
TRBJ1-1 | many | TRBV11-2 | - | TGTGCCAGCAGCTTAACAGTCGGCGTGGGGAACACTGAAGCTTTCTTT | CASSLTVGVGNTEAFF
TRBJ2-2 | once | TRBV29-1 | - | TGCAGCGTTGAAGAGGGTCCCGGGGAGCTGTTTTTT | CSVEEGPGELFF
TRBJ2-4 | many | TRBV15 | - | TGTGCCACCAGCAGAGATGGTCCCGCCGGGACGAAAAACATTCAGTACTTC | CATSRDGPAGTKNIQYF
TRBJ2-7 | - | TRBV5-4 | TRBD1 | TGTGCCAGCAGCTTTTTGTTGCGTGTAGGGGGCGGAGGCGAGCAGTACTTC | CASSFLLRVGGGGEQYF
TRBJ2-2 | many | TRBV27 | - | TGTGCCAGCAGTTTGAGAGGGATCGGGGAGCTGTTTTTT | CASSLRGIGELFF
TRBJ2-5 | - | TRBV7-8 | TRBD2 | TGTGCCAGCAGCTTGGAGACTAGCGTTCAAGAGACCCAGTACTTC | CASSLETSVQETQYF
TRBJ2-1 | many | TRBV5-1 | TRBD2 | TGCGCCAGCAGCTTGTCGACTAGCGGGATCAATGAGCAGTTCTTC | CASSLSTSGINEQFF
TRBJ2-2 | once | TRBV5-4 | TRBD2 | TGTGCCAGCAGCCAAACTAGCGGGGGGAGTATCAGGGAGCTGTTTTTT | CASSQTSGGSIRELFF
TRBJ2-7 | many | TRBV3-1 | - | TGTGCCAGCACCGGGGCCGGGTGGGCCTACGAGCAGTACTTC | CASTGAGWAYEQYF
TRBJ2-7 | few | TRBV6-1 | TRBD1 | TGTGCCAGCTCCCTCAACCGGGACAGGGCGGACTTAGGCCCCTACGAGCAGTACTTC | CASSLNRDRADLGPYEQYF
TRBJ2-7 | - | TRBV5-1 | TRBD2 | TGCGCCAGCAGCCCTCCTAGCGGGGGGTTCCACGAGCAGTACTTC | CASSPPSGGFHEQYF
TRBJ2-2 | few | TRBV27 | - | TGTGCCAGCAGTTTTTGGACCGGGGAGCTGTTTTTT | CASSFWTGELFF
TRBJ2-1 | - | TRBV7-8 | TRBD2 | TGTGCCAGCCGGCTTGGGGGGACTAGCGGGCCGAGCTCCTACAATGAGCAGTTCTTC | CASRLGGTSGPSSYNEQFF
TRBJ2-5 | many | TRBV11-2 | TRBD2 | TGTGCCAGCAGCTCTCATACCCGGACTAGCGGGGGACCGGAGACCCAGTACTTC | CASSSHTRTSGGPETQYF
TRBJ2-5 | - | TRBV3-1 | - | TGTGCCAGCAGCCTTGGGACGGGCGGAGAGACCCAGTACTTC | CASSLGTGGETQYF
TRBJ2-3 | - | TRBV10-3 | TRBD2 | TGTGCCACCTTGATTTGGCGGGGGGTTAGCACAGATACGCAGTATTTT | CATLIWRGVSTDTQYF
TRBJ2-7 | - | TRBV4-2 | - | TGTGCCAGCAGCCCCAGGGGGGTGGGCGACGAGCAGTACTTC | CASSPRGVGDEQYF
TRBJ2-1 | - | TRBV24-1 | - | TGTGCCACCAGTAGGACAGACAATGAGCAGTTCTTC | CATSRTDNEQFF
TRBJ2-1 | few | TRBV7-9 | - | TGTGCCAGCAGCTTGGCTAGCTACTCCTACAATGAGCAGTTCTTC | CASSLASYSYNEQFF
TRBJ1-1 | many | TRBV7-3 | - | TGTGCCAGCAGCCCCGGGTGGGGGAACACTGAAGCTTTCTTT | CASSPGWGNTEAFF
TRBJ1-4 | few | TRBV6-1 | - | TGTGCCAGCAGTAGTCTGGAAAACGGTGAAAAACTGTTTTTT | CASSSLENGEKLFF
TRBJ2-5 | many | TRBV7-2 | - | TGTGCCAGCAGCTTTGGACCCAAGGGAGAGACCCAGTACTTC | CASSFGPKGETQYF
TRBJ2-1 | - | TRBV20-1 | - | TGCAGTGCTGCCCAGCGGGCGACCTACAATGAGCAGTTCTTC | CSAAQRATYNEQFF
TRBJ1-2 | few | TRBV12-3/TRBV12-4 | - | TGTGCCAGCAGCAACGCCGAACTACCAGTCCCCTATGGCTACACCTTC | CASSNAELPVPYGYTF
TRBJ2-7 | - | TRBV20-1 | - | TGCAGTGCTAGCCACAGCTACGAGCAGTACTTC | CSASHSYEQYF
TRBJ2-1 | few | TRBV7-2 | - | TGTGCCAGCAGCTTAGCGGGGGGCCCCCATGAGCAGTTCTTC | CASSLAGGPHEQFF
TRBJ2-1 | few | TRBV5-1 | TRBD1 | TGCGCCAGCAGCGCTGGGGGACAGGGTTACGATGAGCAGTTCTTC | CASSAGGQGYDEQFF
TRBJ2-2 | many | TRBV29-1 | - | TGCAGCGTTGACACAGGGAGCACCGGGGAGCTGTTTTTT | CSVDTGSTGELFF
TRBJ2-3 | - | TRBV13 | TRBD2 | TGTGCCAGCAGCTTACCTTTAGCGGGGGGGGCAGATACGCAGTATTTT | CASSLPLAGGADTQYF
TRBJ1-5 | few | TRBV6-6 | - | TGTGCCAGCAGCACTCGGAGCAATCAGCCCCAGCATTTT | CASSTRSNQPQHF